The 9 T cell receptor beta chains reported below all come from one sample, sequenced in a study of blood T cell repertoires in COVID-19. Sequencing was performed with immunoSEQ multiplex PCR; in TCRdb, only in-frame clones are kept and a portion is missing. This sample yields 130,000 or so clones, of which around four fifths are seen a single time; under 20% belongs to the top ten. The sequencing sample was made of peripheral blood. The source of these receptors is a man in his fifties or sixties with active or convalescent COVID-19.

This chain joins TRBV24-1 and TRBJ2-1; 8 nucleotides align to TRBD1. CDR1 and CDR2 (germline): KGHDR, SFDVKD. This CDR3 comprises 15 residues. J gave up 6 bases and V 0 bases, and 3 bases lay outside the gene matches. The CDR3: CATSDLYRGSNEQFF. As DNA, the CDR3 is TGTGCCACCAGTGATTTGTACAGGGGGAGCAATGAGCAGTTCTTC.

The rearrangement links TRBV28 to TRBJ2-7, with TRBD2 identical over 12 bases. CDR3 length: 15 amino acids. With V trimmed by 5 bases and J by 2 bases, 4 bases remained unmatched. Germline V lookup: CDR1 MDHEN, CDR2 SYDVKM. The CDR3 DNA reads TGTGCCAGCAGTCGCCGACTAGCGGGAGCCTACGAGCAGTACTTC. It yields the protein CASSRRLAGAYEQYF. The variable domain in full, with the rest retrieved from reference TRBV28 and TRBJ2-7, is DVKVTQSSRYLVKRTGEKVFLECVQDMDHENMFWYRQDPGLGLRLIYFSYDVKMKEKGDIPEGYSVSREKKERFSLILESASTNQTSMYLCASSRRLAGAYEQYFGPGTRLTVT.

This rearrangement joins TRBV12-5 to TRBJ1-3; no clear D gene. The V gene's germline CDR1 is LGHNT and CDR2 FRNRAP. Trimming took 1 base from V and 2 from J, leaving 9 bases between them. This CDR3 has 15 residues. The CDR3 here is CASGLAGSAGNTIYF. Written as DNA, the CDR3 is TGTGCTAGTGGTTTGGCCGGAAGCGCTGGAAACACCATATATTTT.

J is TRBJ2-7 and V is TRBV4-3; 7 bases align to TRBD1. The CDR3 runs 16 residues. V lost 0 bases, J lost 3 bases, and 8 bases stayed unmatched. CDR1 and CDR2 from the germline V gene are LGHNA and YSLEER. The CDR3 is CASSQEPTRQGYEQYF. The CDR3 DNA reads as TGCGCCAGCAGCCAAGAACCAACGAGACAGGGCTACGAGCAGTACTTC.

The chain couples TRBV19 to TRBJ1-5; D may be TRBD1 (5 bases). This CDR3 has 16 amino acids. The ends were cut back, 3 bases at V and 0 bases at J, with 12 bases in the middle. Per the germline V gene, CDR1 is LNHDA and CDR2 is SQIVND (reference sequence). The CDR3 DNA reads as TGTGCCAGTAGTATTGGGGCTGCTTATAGCAATCAGCCCCAGCATTTT. Translation: CASSIGAAYSNQPQHF.

This sequence joins TRBV7-2 and TRBJ1-3; a possible D gene is TRBD1 (6 bases). Germline lookup yields CDR1 SGHTA and CDR2 FQGNSA. Trimming took 5 bases from V and 0 from J, leaving 14 bases between them. This CDR3 contains 16 residues. CDR3 protein: CASSPRQARSGNTIYF. The CDR3 DNA reads as TGTGCCAGCAGCCCCCGACAGGCCCGCTCTGGAAACACCATATATTTT.

The chain couples TRBV10-3 to TRBJ1-2; 8 bases align to TRBD1. Germline CDR1 and CDR2: ENHRY and SYGVKD. The CDR3 has 13 residues. The V gene end was trimmed by 6 bases and the J gene end by 6 bases; junction bases not matched to a gene: 6. The CDR3 coding sequence is TGTGCCATCAGCGGACAGGGCGGGGATGGCTACACCTTC. Residues: CAISGQGGDGYTF.

The chain's CDR3 is CASSLQGPEAFF. CDR3 nucleotide sequence: TGTGCCAGCAGTTTACAGGGGCCTGAAGCTTTCTTT. V gene TRBV5-6 combines with J gene TRBJ1-1; 7 nucleotides line up with TRBD1. The CDR3 has 12 amino acids. J was trimmed by 6 bases and V by 5 bases; bases with no gene match: 4. Per the germline V gene, CDR1 is SGHDT and CDR2 is YYEEEE. Together with reference TRBV5-6 and TRBJ1-1, the CDR3 gives the full variable domain: DAGVTQSPTHLIKTRGQQVTLRCSPKSGHDTVSWYQQALGQGPQFIFQYYEEEERQRGNFPDRFSGHQFPNYSSELNVNALLLGDSALYLCASSLQGPEAFFGQGTRLTVV.

The chain recombines TRBV28 with TRBJ2-6; 7 positions match TRBD1. The V and J ends lost 7 bases and 4 bases, in that order; junction bases with no gene match: 10. The CDR3 spans 16 residues. Per germline, CDR1 MDHEN and CDR2 SYDVKM. The CDR3 DNA follows: TGTGCCAGCACTAGACAGGGCCGGTTAGGGGCCAACGTCCTGACTTTC. It is translated as CASTRQGRLGANVLTF.